The 21 T cell receptor beta chains given below trace back to one sample, sequenced in a study of Graves' ophthalmopathy and Graves' hyperthyroidism. RNA served as the template for amplifying TCR beta CDR3 regions. The first round was an RT-PCR with HTBI primers, and the second round was a multiplex PCR. One entry per CDR3 protein results from TCRdb running MiXCR on the multiplex PCR reads. The table lists 150,000 or so distinct CDR3 sequences, 35% to 50% of them singletons, with less than 9.5% in the top ten. The sequenced material came from peripheral blood. All receptors derive from a man aged 30 to 39 with Graves' ophthalmopathy.

The chain is built from TRBV6-1 and TRBJ1-5, with 7 bases fitting TRBD1. The CDR3 contains 13 residues. V lost 8 bases, J lost 7 bases, and 8 bases stayed unmatched. The germline V gene encodes CDR1 MNHNS and CDR2 SASEGT. The CDR3 region has the DNA TGTGCCAGCTCGTTGGGACAGAGACAGCCCCAGCATTTT. Residues: CASSLGQRQPQHF.

This clonotype was detected ten times or more. The J gene is TRBJ2-2, the V gene TRBV6-4, with unresolved D. Per the germline V gene, CDR1 is MRHNA and CDR2 is SNTAGT. Trimming left V 4 bases short and J 4 bases short, with 10 bases between. The CDR3 contains 14 residues. Here the CDR3 DNA reads TGTGCCAGCAGTGCCCGGGCGTCCACCGGGGAGCTGTTTTTT. This codes for CASSARASTGELFF.

This chain uses TRBV12-3 or TRBV12-4 with TRBJ2-7; 14 bases agree with TRBD2. This CDR3 has 17 amino acids. The V segment lost 1 base and the J segment 2 bases; nucleotides outside the gene matches: 4. The CDR3: CASSLVTSGREPYEQYF. CDR3 in DNA: TGTGCCAGCAGTTTAGTGACTAGCGGGAGGGAACCCTACGAGCAGTACTTC.

This sequence joins TRBV12-3 or TRBV12-4 and TRBJ2-7; weak D call: TRBD1 (6 bases). This CDR3 comprises 16 residues. V shed 5 bases and J shed 1 base, with 18 bases lying between them. The CDR3 here is CASSTWTVTRSYEQYF. For the CDR3, the DNA is TGTGCCAGCAGTACATGGACAGTTACAAGATCCTACGAGCAGTACTTC.

The V gene is TRBV27, the J gene TRBJ2-7; D perhaps matches TRBD1 (5 bases). The V end lost 5 bases, the J end lost 2 bases, and 10 bases lay between the germline ends. Germline V gene data show CDR1 as MNHEY and CDR2 as SMNVEV (reference sequence). The CDR3 has 13 residues. CDR3 in amino acids: CASSETETYEQYF. CDR3 sequence (DNA): TGTGCCAGCAGTGAGACAGAAACCTACGAGCAGTACTTC.

This sequence joins TRBV15 and TRBJ2-3; D ambiguous. The CDR3 has 14 amino acids. Germline V gene lookup returns CDR1 LNHNV and CDR2 YYDKDF (reference sequence). V was shortened by 8 bases and J by 0 bases, with 12 bases between the two germline ends. CDR3 coding DNA: TGTGCCACCCGGGTACTATTAAGCACAGATACGCAGTATTTT. Its translation: CATRVLLSTDTQYF.

This chain uses TRBV5-1 with TRBJ1-6, with 8 bases that match TRBD1. CDR3 length equals 14 residues. Germline V gene lookup returns CDR1 SGHRS and CDR2 YFSETQ. Losses at the gene ends were 4 bases for V and 7 bases for J; bases not matched to a gene: 4. This CDR3 reads CASSAGQGNSPLHF. The CDR3 nucleotides read TGCGCCAGCAGCGCCGGACAGGGCAATTCACCCCTCCACTTT.

This clonotype was observed many times. The rearrangement uses TRBV25-1 and TRBJ2-5; 12 positions agree with TRBD2. CDR1 and CDR2 from the germline V gene are MGHDK and SYGVNS. Trimming cost V 5 bases and J 1 base; bases outside gene matches: 5. The CDR3 totals 16 residues. The CDR3, as DNA: TGTGCCAGCAGTCCTGGGACTAGCGGGTTCCAAGAGACCCAGTACTTC. Translating gives CASSPGTSGFQETQYF.

Concerning this clonotype itself: The junction differs from germline at one of its ends, possibly a read error. The chain couples TRBV13 to TRBJ2-7, with TRBD1 identical over 9 bases. Germline values: CDR1 PRHDT, CDR2 FYEKMQ (reference sequence). This CDR3 region has 15 residues. The DNA for the CDR3 is TGTGCCAGCAGCCCACCGGACAGGGGCTCCCACGAGCAGTACTTC. The encoded protein is CASSPPDRGSHEQYF.

The genes are TRBV6-5 and TRBJ1-2; TRBD1 might be the D (5 bases). Germline values: CDR1 MNHEY, CDR2 SVGAGI. V lost 0 bases and J lost 8, with 13 bases in between. The CDR3 spans 14 residues. The CDR3 DNA is TGTGCCAGCAGTTACTCGCAAGGGGCTCGAGGCTACACCTTC. It specifies CASSYSQGARGYTF.

J is TRBJ1-2 and V is TRBV12-5; D perhaps matches TRBD1 (6 bases). Looked up from germline, CDR1 is LGHNT and CDR2 is FRNRAP. The CDR3 sequence is 15 residues long. The V end was cut by 3 bases, the J end by 6 bases, with 17 bases between. CDR3 nucleotides: TGTGCTAGTGGTTTACCCGCGGGGGGCGGACATGGCTACACCTTC. This translates into CASGLPAGGGHGYTF.

The gene calls are TRBV28 and TRBJ1-1, with a weak D call TRBD1 (5 bases). V gave up 10 bases and J gave up 1 base, with 19 bases separating them. This CDR3 comprises 15 residues. Germline V lookup: CDR1 MDHEN, CDR2 SYDVKM. The CDR3 sequence is CATAGREGANTEAFF. CDR3 coding DNA: TGTGCCACAGCGGGACGGGAGGGAGCGAACACTGAAGCTTTCTTT.

Ten or more counts support this clonotype. The CDR3 DNA follows: TGCGCCAGCAGCCAAGGGGCAGGTTACATTCAGTACTTC. This sequence encodes CASSQGAGYIQYF. The chain recombines TRBV4-1 with TRBJ2-4, with D unresolved. Germline V CDR1 and CDR2: MGHRA, YSYEKL. This CDR3 has 13 residues. Trimming took 1 base from V and 8 from J, leaving 9 bases between them.

The count of this clonotype is one. The V gene is TRBV13, the J gene TRBJ2-5; no firm D call. CDR1 is PRHDT and CDR2 is FYEKMQ in the germline V gene (reference sequence). The CDR3 has 15 amino acids. Trimming cost V 5 bases and J 3 bases, with 16 bases left between them. The CDR3 protein is CASSPPVQDEETQYF. DNA of the CDR3: TGTGCCAGCAGCCCCCCAGTGCAGGACGAAGAGACCCAGTACTTC.

This clonotype was picked up many times. The chain uses TRBV12-3 or TRBV12-4 and TRBJ2-7, with TRBD2 matching 12 bases. CDR3 length: 14 residues. Trimming took 7 bases from V and 2 from J; bases not matched to a gene: 3. In DNA, the CDR3 is TGTGCCAGCATTAGACTAGCGGGGGCCTACGAGCAGTACTTC. This gives the protein CASIRLAGAYEQYF.

This clonotype was seen repeatedly, ten times or more. V is TRBV7-2 and J is TRBJ2-4; 11 bases are a match to TRBD1. This CDR3 spans 14 amino acids. Germline V gene sequence: CDR1 SGHTA, CDR2 FQGNSA. J gave up 5 bases and V 5 bases, and 2 bases lay outside the gene matches. The CDR3 sequence: CASSRTGGENIQYF. The CDR3 DNA follows: TGTGCCAGCAGCCGGACAGGGGGCGAAAACATTCAGTACTTC.

This clonotype was recorded at least ten times. The rearrangement uses TRBV6-1 and TRBJ2-7, with TRBD2 matching 13 bases. Losses at the gene ends were 6 bases for V and 5 bases for J; bases not matched to a gene: 10. The CDR3 loop spans 16 amino acids. Per germline, CDR1 MNHNS and CDR2 SASEGT. CDR3 protein: CASRERGTSGMHEQYF. As DNA, the CDR3 is TGTGCCAGCAGAGAACGCGGGACTAGCGGGATGCACGAGCAGTACTTC.

This clonotype appeared many times. The J gene is TRBJ2-5, the V gene TRBV6-1; D unresolved. Germline values: CDR1 MNHNS, CDR2 SASEGT. V was clipped by 5 bases and J by 1 base, with 8 bases between them. The CDR3 consists of 13 residues. The CDR3 bases are TGTGCCAGCAGTAAAAGGGTCCAAGAGACCCAGTACTTC. This gives the protein CASSKRVQETQYF.

Many counts were recorded for this clonotype. The chain carries TRBV10-3 and TRBJ2-7, with 10 bases matching TRBD1. J was trimmed by 6 bases and V by 7 bases; bases with no gene match: 9. The CDR3 totals 14 residues. Germline CDR1 reads ENHRY; CDR2 reads SYGVKD. The CDR3 is CAITAGTGVSEQYF. The CDR3 DNA reads TGTGCCATCACAGCCGGGACAGGGGTAAGCGAGCAGTACTTC.

The genes are TRBV12-3 or TRBV12-4 and TRBJ1-1, with a tentative D call TRBD1 (6 bases). V shed 8 bases and J shed 2 bases, with 15 bases lying between them. The CDR3 has 14 residues. The chain's CDR3 is CASALTQGNTEAFF. DNA of the CDR3: TGTGCCAGCGCGTTGACACAGGGAAACACTGAAGCTTTCTTT.

The chain couples TRBV11-1 to TRBJ2-7, with D unresolved. The V end lost 1 base, the J end lost 6 bases, and 10 bases lay between the germline ends. Germline CDR1 reads SGHAT; CDR2 reads FQDESV (reference sequence). The CDR3 contains 13 residues. This chain's CDR3 is CASSLGSASEQYF. DNA of the CDR3: TGTGCCAGCAGCTTAGGGTCGGCCAGCGAGCAGTACTTC.